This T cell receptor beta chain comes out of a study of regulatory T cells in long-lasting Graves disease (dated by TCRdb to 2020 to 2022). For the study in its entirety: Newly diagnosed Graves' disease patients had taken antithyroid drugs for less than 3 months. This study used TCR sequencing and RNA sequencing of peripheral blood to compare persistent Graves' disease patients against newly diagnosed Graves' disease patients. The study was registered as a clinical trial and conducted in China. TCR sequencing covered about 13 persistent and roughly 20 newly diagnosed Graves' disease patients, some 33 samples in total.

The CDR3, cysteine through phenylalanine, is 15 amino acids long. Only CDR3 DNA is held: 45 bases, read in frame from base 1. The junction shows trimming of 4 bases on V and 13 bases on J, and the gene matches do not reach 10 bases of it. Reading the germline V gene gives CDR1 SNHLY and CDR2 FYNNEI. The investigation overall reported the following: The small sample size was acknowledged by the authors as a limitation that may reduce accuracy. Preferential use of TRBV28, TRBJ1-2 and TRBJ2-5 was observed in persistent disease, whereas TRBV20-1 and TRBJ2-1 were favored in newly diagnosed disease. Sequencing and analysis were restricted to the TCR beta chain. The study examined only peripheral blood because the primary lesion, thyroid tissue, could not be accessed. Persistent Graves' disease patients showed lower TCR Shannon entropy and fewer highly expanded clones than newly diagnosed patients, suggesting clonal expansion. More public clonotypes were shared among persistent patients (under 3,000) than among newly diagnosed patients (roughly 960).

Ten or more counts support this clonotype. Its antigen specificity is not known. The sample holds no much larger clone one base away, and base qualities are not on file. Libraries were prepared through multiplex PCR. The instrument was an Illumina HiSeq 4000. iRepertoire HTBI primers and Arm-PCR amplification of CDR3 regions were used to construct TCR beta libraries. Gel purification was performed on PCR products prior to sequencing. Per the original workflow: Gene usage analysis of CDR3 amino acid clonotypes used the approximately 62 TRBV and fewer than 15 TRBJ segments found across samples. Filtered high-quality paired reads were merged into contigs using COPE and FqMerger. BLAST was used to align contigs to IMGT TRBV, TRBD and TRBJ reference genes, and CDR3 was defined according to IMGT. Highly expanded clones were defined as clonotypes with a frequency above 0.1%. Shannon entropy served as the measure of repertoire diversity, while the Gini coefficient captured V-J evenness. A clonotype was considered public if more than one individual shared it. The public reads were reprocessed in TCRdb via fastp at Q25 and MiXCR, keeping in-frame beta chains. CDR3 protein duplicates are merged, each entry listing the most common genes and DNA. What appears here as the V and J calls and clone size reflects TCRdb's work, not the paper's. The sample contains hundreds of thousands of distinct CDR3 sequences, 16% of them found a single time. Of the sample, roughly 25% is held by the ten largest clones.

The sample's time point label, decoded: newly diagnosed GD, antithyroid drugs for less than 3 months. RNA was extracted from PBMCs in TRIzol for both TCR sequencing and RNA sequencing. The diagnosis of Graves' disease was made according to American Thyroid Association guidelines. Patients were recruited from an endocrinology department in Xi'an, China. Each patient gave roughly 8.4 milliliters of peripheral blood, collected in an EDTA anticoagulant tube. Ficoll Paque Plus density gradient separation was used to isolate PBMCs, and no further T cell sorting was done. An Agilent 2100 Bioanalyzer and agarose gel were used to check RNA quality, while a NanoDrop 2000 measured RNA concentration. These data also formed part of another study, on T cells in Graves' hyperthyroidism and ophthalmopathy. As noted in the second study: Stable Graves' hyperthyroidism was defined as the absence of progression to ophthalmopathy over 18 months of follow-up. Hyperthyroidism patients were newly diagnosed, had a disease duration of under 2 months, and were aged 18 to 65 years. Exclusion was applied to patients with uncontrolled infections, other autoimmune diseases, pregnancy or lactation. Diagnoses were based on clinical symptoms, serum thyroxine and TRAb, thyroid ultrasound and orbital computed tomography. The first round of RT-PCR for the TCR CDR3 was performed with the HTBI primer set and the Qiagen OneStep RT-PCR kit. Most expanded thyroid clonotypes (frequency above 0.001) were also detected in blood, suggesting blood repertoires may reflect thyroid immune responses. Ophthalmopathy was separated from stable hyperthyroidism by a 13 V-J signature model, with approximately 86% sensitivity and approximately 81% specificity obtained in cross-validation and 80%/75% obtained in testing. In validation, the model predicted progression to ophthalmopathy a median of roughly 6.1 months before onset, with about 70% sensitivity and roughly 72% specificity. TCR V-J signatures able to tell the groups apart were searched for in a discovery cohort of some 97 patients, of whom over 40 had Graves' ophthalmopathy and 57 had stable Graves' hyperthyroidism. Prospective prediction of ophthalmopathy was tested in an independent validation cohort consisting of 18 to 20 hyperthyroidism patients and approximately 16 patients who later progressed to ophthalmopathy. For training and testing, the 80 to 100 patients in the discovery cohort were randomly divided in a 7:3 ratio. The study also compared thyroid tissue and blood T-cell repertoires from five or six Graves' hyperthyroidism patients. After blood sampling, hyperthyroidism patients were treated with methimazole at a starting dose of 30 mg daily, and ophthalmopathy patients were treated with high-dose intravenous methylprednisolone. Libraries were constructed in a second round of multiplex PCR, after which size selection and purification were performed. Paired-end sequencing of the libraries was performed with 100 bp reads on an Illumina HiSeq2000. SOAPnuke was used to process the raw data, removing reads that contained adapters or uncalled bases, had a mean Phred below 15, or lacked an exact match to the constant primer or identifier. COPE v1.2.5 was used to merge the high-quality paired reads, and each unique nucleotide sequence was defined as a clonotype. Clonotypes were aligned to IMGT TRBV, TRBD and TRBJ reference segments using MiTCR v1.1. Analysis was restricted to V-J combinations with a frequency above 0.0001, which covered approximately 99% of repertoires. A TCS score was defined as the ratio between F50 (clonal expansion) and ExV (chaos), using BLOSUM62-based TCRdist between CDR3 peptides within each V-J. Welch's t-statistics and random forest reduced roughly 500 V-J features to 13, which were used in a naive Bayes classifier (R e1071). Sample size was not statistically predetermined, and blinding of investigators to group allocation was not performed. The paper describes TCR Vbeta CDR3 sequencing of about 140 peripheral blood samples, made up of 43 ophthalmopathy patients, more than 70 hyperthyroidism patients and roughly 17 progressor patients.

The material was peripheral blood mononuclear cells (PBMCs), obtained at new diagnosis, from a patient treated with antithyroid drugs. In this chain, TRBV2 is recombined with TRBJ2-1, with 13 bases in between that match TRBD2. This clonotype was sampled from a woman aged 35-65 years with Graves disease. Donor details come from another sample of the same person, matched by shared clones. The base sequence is TGTGCCAGCAGTGCCGAACTCGGGACTAGCGGGGCCCAGTTCTTC. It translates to CASSAELGTSGAQFF.